This T cell receptor beta chain was sequenced during a study of human T cells and chemical hapten exposure. About the study: TCR yields per sample varied, mainly owing to small pooled library volume differences.

Unique molecular identifiers were affixed to discrete cDNA molecules within the library. Methods used by the authors: Samples ranged from roughly 20,000 to 750,000 TCRs, with a median of roughly 95,000. TCRdb reanalysed the 5' RACE reads using MiXCR and keeps one entry per CDR3 protein. These V and J calls are TCRdb output, not the study's own analysis. The table lists under 150,000 distinct CDR3 sequences, around a fifth of them singletons. Only a few counts were recorded for this clonotype. Its antigen remains unidentified. This CDR3 is 14 amino acids long. The V and J ends lost 0 bases and 4 bases respectively, with 6 bases between them. Germline values: CDR1 LGHDT, CDR2 YNNKEL (reference sequence). Study findings and constraints: The number of TCRs above 1 in 1000 frequency did not change after DPC sensitization.

It was unfractionated whole blood from which total RNA was extracted. The gene calls are TRBV3-1 and TRBJ2-2, with D unclear. This clonotype originated in a human donor in good health. The CDR3 reads CASSQDVATGELFF. In DNA, the CDR3 is TGTGCCAGCAGCCAAGATGTTGCCACCGGGGAGCTGTTTTTT.